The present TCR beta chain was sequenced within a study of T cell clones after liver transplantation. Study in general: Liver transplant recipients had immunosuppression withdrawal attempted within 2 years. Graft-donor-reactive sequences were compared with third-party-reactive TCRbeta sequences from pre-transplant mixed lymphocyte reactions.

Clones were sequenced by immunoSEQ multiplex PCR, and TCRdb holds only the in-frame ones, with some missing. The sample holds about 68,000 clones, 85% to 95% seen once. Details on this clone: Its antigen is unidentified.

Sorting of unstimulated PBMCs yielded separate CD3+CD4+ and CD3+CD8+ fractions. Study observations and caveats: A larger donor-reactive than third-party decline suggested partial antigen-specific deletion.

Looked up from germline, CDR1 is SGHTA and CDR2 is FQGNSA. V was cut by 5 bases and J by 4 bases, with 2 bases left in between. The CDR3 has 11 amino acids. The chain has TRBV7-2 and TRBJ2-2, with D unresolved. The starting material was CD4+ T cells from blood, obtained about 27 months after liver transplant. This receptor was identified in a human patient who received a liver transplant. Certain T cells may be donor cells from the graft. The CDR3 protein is CASSLTGELFF. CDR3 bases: TGTGCCAGCAGCCTCACCGGGGAGCTGTTTTTT. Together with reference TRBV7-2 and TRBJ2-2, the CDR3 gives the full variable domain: GAGVSQSPSNKVTEKGKDVELRCDPISGHTALYWYRQSLGQGLEFLIYFQGNSAPDKSGLPSDRFSAERTGGSVSTLTIQRTQQEDSAVYLCASSLTGELFFGEGSRLTVL.